This is a list of T cell receptor beta chains from one sample in a study of control samples from healthy donors and cancer patients. Repertoires were generated with immunoSEQ multiplex PCR, while TCRdb's copy carries only in-frame clones and drops some. The table includes around 90,000 clones, roughly 80% detected once. The sample comprised blood. Every receptor here comes from a man aged 30 to 45 in good health. CDR3s include the opening cysteine and the closing phenylalanine or tryptophan. The order of the fields is J gene, V gene, D gene, CDR3 protein, CDR3 DNA. A D gene is named only where the DNA matches it firmly.

J gene: TRBJ2-5
V gene: TRBV3-1/TRBV3-2
D gene: TRBD1
CDR3 protein: CASSRIRQGADHF
CDR3 DNA: TGTGCCAGCAGCCGAATAAGACAGGGGGCTGATCACTTC

J gene: TRBJ2-7
V gene: TRBV29-1
D gene: NA
CDR3 protein: CSVSVGPYEQYF
CDR3 DNA: TGCAGCGTCTCGGTTGGCCCCTACGAGCAGTACTTC

J gene: TRBJ1-1
V gene: TRBV7-9
D gene: TRBD1
CDR3 protein: CASSEGQGLNTEAFF
CDR3 DNA: TGTGCCAGCAGCGAGGGACAGGGTCTGAACACTGAAGCTTTCTTT

J gene: TRBJ2-3
V gene: TRBV5-5
D gene: TRBD2
CDR3 protein: CASSPGLAGGPDTQYF
CDR3 DNA: TGTGCCAGCAGCCCTGGACTAGCGGGGGGGCCGGATACGCAGTATTTT

J gene: TRBJ1-1
V gene: TRBV19
D gene: NA
CDR3 protein: CASSVRQVGRSGEAFF
CDR3 DNA: TGTGCCAGTAGTGTGCGACAGGTGGGGAGATCCGGTGAAGCTTTCTTT

J gene: TRBJ2-3
V gene: TRBV11-3
D gene: TRBD2
CDR3 protein: CASSLGAGGPLDTQYF
CDR3 DNA: TGTGCCAGCAGCTTAGGAGCGGGGGGCCCTCTAGATACGCAGTATTTT

J gene: TRBJ2-3
V gene: TRBV7-3
D gene: NA
CDR3 protein: CASSALRGTDTQYF
CDR3 DNA: TGTGCCAGCAGCGCCCTGAGGGGAACAGATACGCAGTATTTT

J gene: TRBJ1-1
V gene: TRBV29-1
D gene: NA
CDR3 protein: CSVGMTSRSTEAFF
CDR3 DNA: TGCAGCGTCGGCATGACCTCTCGGAGCACTGAAGCTTTCTTT

J gene: TRBJ1-1
V gene: TRBV2
D gene: NA
CDR3 protein: CASSGSGNTEAFF
CDR3 DNA: TGTGCCAGCAGTGGTAGCGGGAACACTGAAGCTTTCTTT

J gene: TRBJ1-6
V gene: TRBV6-4
D gene: NA
CDR3 protein: CASSEGANSPLHF
CDR3 DNA: TGTGCCAGCAGTGAGGGGGCAAATTCACCCCTCCACTTT